The 9 T cell receptor beta chains below all came from one sample that was sequenced in a study of T cell responses to AZD1222 COVID-19 vaccine. This table comes from immunoSEQ multiplex PCR, and its TCRdb copy is limited to in-frame clones, with some not included. Here the sample spans roughly 67,000 clones, about 89% being singletons. Sequenced material: peripheral blood, taken 28 days after the second AZD1222 dose. Receptors were obtained from an adult who received the AZD1222 COVID-19 vaccine.

For the CDR3, the DNA is TGTGCCAGCAGGGTTTCAGGAGCAGATACGCAGTATTTT. Residues: CASRVSGADTQYF. V and J are TRBV6-5 and TRBJ2-3; D ambiguous. The V gene lost 6 bases and the J gene lost 4 bases, with 11 bases spanning the gap. Looked up from germline, CDR1 is MNHEY and CDR2 is SVGAGI. This CDR3 comprises 13 residues.

This clone was counted between two and nine times. The chain couples TRBV3-1 (or the pseudogene TRBV3-2) to TRBJ2-5; no clear D. Germline CDR1 reads LGHDT; CDR2 reads YNNKEL (reference sequence). There are 11 residues in the CDR3. Trimming pared 1 base from V and 5 bases from J, leaving 2 bases between. The DNA for the CDR3 is TGTGCCAGCAGCCAAGTCGAGACCCAGTACTTC. Its translation is CASSQVETQYF.

The rearrangement uses TRBV19 and TRBJ1-1, with TRBD1 matching 8 bases. V was pared by 3 bases and J by 5 bases, with 14 bases of the junction left unmatched. Germline V gives CDR1 LNHDA, CDR2 SQIVND (reference sequence). This CDR3 has 17 residues. The CDR3: CASSINYAQGVGTEAFF. The DNA of the CDR3 is TGTGCCAGTAGTATCAATTACGCACAGGGGGTCGGGACTGAAGCTTTCTTT.

V usage is TRBV6-1 and J usage is TRBJ2-5, with D possibly TRBD2 on 5 matching bases. CDR3 length: 13 amino acids. Germline V lookup: CDR1 MNHNS, CDR2 SASEGT. The germline V and J ends were trimmed by 5 bases and 0 bases, with 7 bases remaining between them. The CDR3 here is CASSSDYQETQYF. CDR3 sequence (DNA): TGTGCCAGCAGTTCGGACTACCAAGAGACCCAGTACTTC.

Only one count was recorded for this clone. V and J are TRBV5-4 and TRBJ1-2, with 8 bases identical to TRBD1. The CDR3 spans 13 residues. V was clipped by 1 base and J by 6 bases; unmatched bases: 2. In germline, CDR1 is SGHNT, CDR2 YYREEE (reference sequence). The CDR3 reads CASSLRTGNGYTF. CDR3 nucleotides: TGTGCCAGCAGCTTGCGGACAGGGAATGGCTACACCTTC.

In this sample, this clone turned up once. The chain joins TRBV3-1 (or the pseudogene TRBV3-2) to TRBJ1-6; unclear D gene. The germline V and J ends were trimmed by 4 bases and 9 bases, with 10 bases remaining between them. Per germline, CDR1 LGHDT and CDR2 YNNKEL (reference sequence). The CDR3 spans 13 residues. As DNA, the CDR3 is TGTGCCAGCAGCCTTTTCCGGAGTTCACCCCTCCACTTT. Translation gives CASSLFRSSPLHF.

The gene calls are TRBV6-6 and TRBJ2-7; 7 bases map to TRBD1. This CDR3 is 12 amino acids long. Germline V gives CDR1 MNHNY, CDR2 SVGAGI (reference sequence). Trimming removed 5 bases from V and 4 bases from J; junction bases left unmatched: 2. CDR3 sequence reads: CASSQQGYEQYF. DNA of the CDR3: TGTGCCAGCAGTCAACAGGGGTACGAGCAGTACTTC.

This clone was recorded once. This rearrangement joins TRBV5-4 to TRBJ2-2; a weak D match, TRBD2 (5 bases). The V gene's germline CDR1 is SGHNT and CDR2 YYREEE (reference sequence). The CDR3 contains 16 residues. V dropped 3 bases and J dropped 0 bases, with 12 bases sitting between them. CDR3 protein: CASSWGSGSNTGELFF. The CDR3 nucleotides are TGTGCCAGCAGCTGGGGAAGCGGTTCGAACACCGGGGAGCTGTTTTTT. The variable domain in full, with the rest retrieved from reference TRBV5-4 and TRBJ2-2, is ETGVTQSPTHLIKTRGQQVTLRCSSQSGHNTVSWYQQALGQGPQFIFQYYREEENGRGNFPPRFSGLQFPNYSSELNVNALELDDSALYLCASSWGSGSNTGELFFGEGSRLTVL.

This clone has only a few counts. The V gene is TRBV7-9, the J gene TRBJ2-3; D perhaps matches TRBD1 (7 bases). Germline lookup yields CDR1 SEHNR and CDR2 FQNEAQ (reference sequence). The CDR3 loop spans 14 amino acids. V lost 5 bases and J lost 4, with 13 bases in between. Here the CDR3 reads CASSVTGEADTQYF. The CDR3 DNA sequence: TGTGCCAGCAGCGTAACAGGGGAGGCAGATACGCAGTATTTT.